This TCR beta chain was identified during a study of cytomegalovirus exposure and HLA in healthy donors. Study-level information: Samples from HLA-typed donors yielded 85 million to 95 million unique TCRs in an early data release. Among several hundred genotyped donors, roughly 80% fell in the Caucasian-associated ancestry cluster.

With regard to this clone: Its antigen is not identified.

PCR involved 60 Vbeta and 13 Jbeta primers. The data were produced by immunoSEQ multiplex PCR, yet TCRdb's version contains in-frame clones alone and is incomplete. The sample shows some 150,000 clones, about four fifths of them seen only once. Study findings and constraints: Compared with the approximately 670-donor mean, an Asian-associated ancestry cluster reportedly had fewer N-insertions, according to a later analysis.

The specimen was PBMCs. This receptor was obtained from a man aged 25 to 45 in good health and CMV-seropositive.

As DNA, the CDR3 is TGCGCCAGCAGCCAAGCCTTAGCGGTTGAGCAGTACTTC. As protein: CASSQALAVEQYF. The V and J genes are TRBV4-1 and TRBJ2-7; possible D gene TRBD2, 6 bases. V lost 1 base and J 7 bases, leaving 11 bases between the germline ends. The CDR3 runs 13 residues. CDR1 MGHRA and CDR2 YSYEKL come from the germline V gene.